The clone carrying this T cell receptor beta chain was seen at least ten times. What it binds is not known. This sample was included in a study of T-cell memory formation after mild COVID-19. Turning to the study itself: Largely donor-specific TCR clusters were found. Study-wide findings and caveats: Clones which contracted sat mainly in CM and EM if CD4+, and in EMRA if CD8+.

The germline CDR1 and CDR2 sequences are MGHRA and YSYEKL. The ends were cut back, 6 bases at V and 2 bases at J, with 11 bases in the middle. This CDR3 contains 13 residues. Researchers used 5'RACE with constant-segment primers to make TCR alpha and TCR beta cDNA libraries that carry sample barcodes and UMIs. Via MiXCR, TCRdb re-called the 5' RACE reads, giving one row per CDR3 protein. The sample has about 130,000 distinct CDR3 sequences, about 6.5% seen once; the top ten hold 2% to 2.5%. This clonotype was obtained from an adult woman who had mild COVID-19 (a few samples of this study predate the infection). Cell type and time point are not known. The specimen sequenced was PBMCs or a T cell subset sorted from them (not recorded which). The chain links TRBV4-1 to TRBJ2-7, with D unclear. The CDR3 here is CASSLEQTYEQYF. In nucleotides, the CDR3 is TGCGCCAGCAGTCTGGAACAGACCTACGAGCAGTACTTC.